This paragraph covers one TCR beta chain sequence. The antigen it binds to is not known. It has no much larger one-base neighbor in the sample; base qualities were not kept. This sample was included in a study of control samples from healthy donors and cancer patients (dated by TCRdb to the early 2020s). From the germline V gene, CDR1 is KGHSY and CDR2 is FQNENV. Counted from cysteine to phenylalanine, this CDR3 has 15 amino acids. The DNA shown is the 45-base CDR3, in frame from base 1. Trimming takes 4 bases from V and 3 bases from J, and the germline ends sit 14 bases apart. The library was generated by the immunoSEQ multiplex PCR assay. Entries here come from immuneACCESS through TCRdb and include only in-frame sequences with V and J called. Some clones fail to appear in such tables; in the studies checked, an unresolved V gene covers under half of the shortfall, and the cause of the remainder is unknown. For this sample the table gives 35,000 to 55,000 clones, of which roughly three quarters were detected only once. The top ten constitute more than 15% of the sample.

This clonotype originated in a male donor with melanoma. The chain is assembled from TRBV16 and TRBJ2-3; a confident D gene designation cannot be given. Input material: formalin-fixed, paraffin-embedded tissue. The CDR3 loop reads CASSPQLAPTDTQYF. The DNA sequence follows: TGTGCCAGCAGCCCCCAGTTAGCACCTACAGATACGCAGTATTTT.